This passage covers 8 T cell receptor beta chains from one sample sequenced in a study of human T cells and chemical hapten exposure (dated by TCRdb to the early 2020s). Per the publication, the time point label means: patch test 1, 2 weeks after DPC sensitization. The treatment or condition label corresponds to: therapeutic diphenylcyclopropenone sensitization with weekly scalp DPC. Library construction relied on RACE. Sequencing was carried out with a NextSeq 500. In-frame beta chains were kept once TCRdb had trimmed the public reads at Q25 with fastp and called clones with MiXCR. Each CDR3 protein gets just one entry, which takes the most common genes and DNA from the rows behind it. In all, the sample holds approximately 100,000 distinct CDR3 sequences, and roughly 9.6% of those were seen once. Around 3.5% of the sample rests with the top ten. The material sequenced was whole blood, taken in connection with sensitization to the hapten diphenylcyclopropenone (DPC). The receptor set was obtained from a middle-aged woman with alopecia areata. Some clones in this sample may be carry-over from other donors' samples.

This clonotype was recorded at least ten times. The chain employs TRBV12-3 or TRBV12-4 and TRBJ1-1; D remains unclear. This CDR3 is built from 11 residues. The germline V and J ends were trimmed by 6 bases and 5 bases, with 7 bases remaining between them. The CDR3 protein is CASRPSTEAFF. The CDR3 nucleotides read TGTGCCAGCAGACCTAGTACTGAAGCTTTCTTT.

This clonotype was found a few times. This chain connects TRBV18 to TRBJ2-1, with TRBD2 as a possible D gene (6 bases). V lost 1 base and J 9 bases, leaving 10 bases between the germline ends. This CDR3 is built from 13 residues. Germline values: CDR1 KGHSH, CDR2 LQKENI. The CDR3 coding sequence is TGTGCCAGCTCACCACGGATGGGAGGTGAGCAGTTCTTC. Its translation is CASSPRMGGEQFF.

The chain couples TRBV27 to TRBJ1-2, with 9 bases fitting TRBD1. Germline trimming cut 5 bases from V and 0 bases from J; bases unmatched to any gene: 4. The germline CDR1 and CDR2 sequences are MNHEY and SMNVEV (reference sequence). This CDR3 has 15 amino acids. The CDR3 here is CASSQNRGPNYGYTF. CDR3 nucleotide sequence: TGTGCCAGCAGTCAGAACAGGGGGCCTAACTATGGCTACACCTTC.

Many counts were recorded for this clonotype. The chain has TRBV20-1 and TRBJ2-1; maybe TRBD2 (6 bases). From germline, CDR1 is DFQATT and CDR2 SNEGSKA (reference sequence). Trimming left V 0 bases short and J 0 bases short, with 15 bases between. This CDR3 comprises 17 residues. In DNA, the CDR3 is TGCAGTGCTAGAGATTTGGGACTCCAGAGCTCCTACAATGAGCAGTTCTTC. Translation gives CSARDLGLQSSYNEQFF.

This clonotype was recorded many times. The genes are TRBV7-9 and TRBJ1-1; the match to TRBD1 covers 9 bases. V lost 2 bases to trimming and J lost 10 bases; unmatched junction nucleotides: 5. Germline loops: CDR1 SEHNR, CDR2 FQNEAQ (reference sequence). This CDR3 region has 13 residues. CDR3 region: CASSLLQGAVAFF. CDR3 DNA sequence: TGTGCCAGCAGCTTATTACAGGGGGCCGTAGCTTTCTTT.

This clonotype came up many times. The genes are TRBV5-1 and TRBJ2-1; 9 bases line up with TRBD1. J lost 8 bases, V lost 4 bases, and 10 bases had no gene match. There are 15 residues in the CDR3. Germline V gives CDR1 SGHRS, CDR2 YFSETQ. CDR3: CASSQRDRVYDEQFF. In DNA form, the CDR3 reads TGCGCCAGCAGCCAAAGGGACAGGGTTTACGATGAGCAGTTCTTC.

This clonotype was observed at least ten times. J is TRBJ2-2 and V is TRBV9, with TRBD1 identical over 9 bases. Trimming removed 0 bases from V and 2 bases from J; junction bases left unmatched: 5. This CDR3 region has 17 residues. The germline V gene encodes CDR1 SGDLS and CDR2 YYNGEE. CDR3 DNA sequence: TGTGCCAGCAGCGTAGCTGGGACAGGGTATAACACCGGGGAGCTGTTTTTT. Translating it yields CASSVAGTGYNTGELFF.

This clonotype was detected only a few times. The chain joins TRBV30 to TRBJ2-1; D is unresolved. From germline, CDR1 is GTSNPN and CDR2 SVGIG (reference sequence). The ends were cut back, 2 bases at V and 6 bases at J, with 8 bases in the middle. The CDR3 loop spans 12 amino acids. In DNA, the CDR3 is TGTGCCTGGAGTCCAAATCTCAATGAGCAGTTCTTC. Protein product: CAWSPNLNEQFF. Full variable domain (outside the CDR3, taken from reference TRBV30 and TRBJ2-1): SQTIHQWPATLVQPVGSPLSLECTVEGTSNPNLYWYRQAAGRGLQLLFYSVGIGQISSEVPQNLSASRPQDRQFILSSKKLLLSDSGFYLCAWSPNLNEQFFGPGTRLTVL.